This T cell receptor beta chain was documented in a study of CD8+ T cells in alopecia areata. Study-level results: Researchers reported that TCR sharing among patients proved less clear than in mice, possibly HLA-linked.

In each case, RNA was isolated and then reverse transcribed into cDNA as the sequencing template. Sequencing used immunoSEQ multiplex PCR; TCRdb keeps in-frame clones, though not all of them. The table includes around 150,000 clones, around 55% detected once. About this clone: The antigen remains unidentified.

Germline assignment: CDR1 SQVTM and CDR2 ANQGSEA. Unmatched junction bases numbered 11, after V lost 8 bases and J lost 1 base. The CDR3 is 15 amino acids. The chain carries TRBV29-1 and TRBJ2-3, with 8 nucleotides matching TRBD1. The sample taken for sequencing was CD4+ T cells sorted from blood. This TCR was sampled from a human donor in good health. The CDR3 loop reads CSSLDRGRGTDTQYF. As DNA, the CDR3 is TGCAGCTCCCTTGACAGGGGAAGGGGCACAGATACGCAGTATTTT.